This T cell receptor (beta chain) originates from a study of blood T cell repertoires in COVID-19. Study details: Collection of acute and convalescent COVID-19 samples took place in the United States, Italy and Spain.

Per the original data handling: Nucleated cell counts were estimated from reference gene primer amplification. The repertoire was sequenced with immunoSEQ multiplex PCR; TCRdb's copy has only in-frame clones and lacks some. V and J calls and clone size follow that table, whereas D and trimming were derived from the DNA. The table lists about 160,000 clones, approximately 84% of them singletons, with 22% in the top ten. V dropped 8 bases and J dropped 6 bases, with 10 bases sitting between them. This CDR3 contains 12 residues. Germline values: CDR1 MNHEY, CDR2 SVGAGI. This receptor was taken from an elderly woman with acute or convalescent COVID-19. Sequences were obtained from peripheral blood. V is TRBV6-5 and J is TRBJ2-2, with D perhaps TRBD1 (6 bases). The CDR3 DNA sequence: TGTGCCAGCGGACAGTTGGCCGGGGAGCTGTTTTTT. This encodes CASGQLAGELFF.